This is a list of T cell receptor beta chains from one sample in a study of OX40 agonist ivuxolimab in advanced cancers. Produced via immunoSEQ multiplex PCR; TCRdb's table is partial and in-frame only. Of over 20,000 clones in the sample, around 87% were seen once. The sequencing here drew on CD4+ or CD8+ T cells sorted from blood, taken in a trial of the OX40 agonist ivuxolimab. These receptors came from an adult with an advanced solid tumor such as melanoma, head and neck, liver or kidney cancer. The CDR3 runs from the conserved cysteine through the conserved F or W. The D gene is left open where the match is weak. Where a row states a size, it is once, few, many or the class of an expanded clone; other rows omit it.

V: TRBV11-2
size: NA
D: TRBD1
J: TRBJ2-3
CDR3: CASSLRTGGNTDTQYF
DNA: TGTGCCAGCAGCCTGCGGACAGGGGGAAACACAGATACGCAGTATTTT

V: TRBV2
size: few
D: TRBD1
J: TRBJ2-7
CDR3: CAYGTGPYEQYF
DNA: TGTGCCTACGGGACAGGGCCCTACGAGCAGTACTTC

V: TRBV28
size: NA
D: NA
J: TRBJ1-4
CDR3: CASMDSQLNEKLFF
DNA: TGTGCCAGCATGGACAGCCAGCTTAATGAAAAACTGTTTTTT

V: TRBV19
size: NA
D: NA
J: TRBJ1-2
CDR3: CASSSGQLYGYTF
DNA: TGTGCCAGTAGTTCCGGACAGCTTTATGGCTACACCTTC

V: TRBV7-9
size: NA
D: NA
J: TRBJ1-4
CDR3: CASSFVGRGDEKLFF
DNA: TGTGCCAGCAGCTTCGTCGGCAGGGGAGATGAAAAACTGTTTTTT

V: TRBV19
size: NA
D: NA
J: TRBJ2-1
CDR3: CASSIDGEGNEQFF
DNA: TGTGCCAGTAGTATAGATGGGGAAGGAAATGAGCAGTTCTTC

V: TRBV6-6
size: NA
D: NA
J: TRBJ1-1
CDR3: CASSYPPEGTTEAFF
DNA: TGTGCCAGCAGTTACCCCCCGGAGGGCACCACTGAAGCTTTCTTT

V: TRBV6-5
size: NA
D: NA
J: TRBJ2-7
CDR3: CASSYSAGAELYEQYF
DNA: TGTGCCAGCAGTTACTCGGCGGGGGCTGAGTTGTACGAGCAGTACTTC

V: TRBV15
size: NA
D: NA
J: TRBJ1-4
CDR3: CATSRDPRGGATNEKLFF
DNA: TGTGCCACCAGCAGAGATCCTAGGGGGGGTGCAACTAATGAAAAACTGTTTTTT

V: TRBV7-9
size: NA
D: NA
J: TRBJ2-5
CDR3: CASSLGVSGTPGQETQYF
DNA: TGTGCCAGCAGCTTAGGCGTTTCGGGGACTCCGGGGCAAGAGACCCAGTACTTC

V: TRBV28
size: NA
D: NA
J: TRBJ1-1
CDR3: CASTATARAFF
DNA: TGTGCCAGCACCGCGACAGCTCGGGCTTTCTTT

V: TRBV6-1
size: NA
D: TRBD1
J: TRBJ1-2
CDR3: CASSPGTGGFGYTF
DNA: TGTGCCAGCAGTCCCGGGACAGGGGGCTTTGGCTACACCTTC

V: TRBV10-3
size: NA
D: NA
J: TRBJ1-1
CDR3: CAIIGGFGENTEAFF
DNA: TGTGCCATCATAGGTGGGTTCGGGGAGAACACTGAAGCTTTCTTT

V: TRBV5-1
size: NA
D: TRBD1
J: TRBJ1-5
CDR3: CASSEGGTGSQPQHF
DNA: TGCGCCAGCAGCGAAGGCGGGACAGGGAGTCAGCCCCAGCATTTT

V: TRBV9
size: NA
D: TRBD1
J: TRBJ1-2
CDR3: CASSVSGGVPQTAYGYTF
DNA: TGTGCCAGCAGCGTCTCAGGGGGGGTGCCGCAGACAGCCTATGGCTACACCTTC

V: TRBV25-1
size: once
D: TRBD1
J: TRBJ1-2
CDR3: CASSDRGGLYYGYTF
DNA: TGTGCCAGCAGTGACAGGGGGGGCCTATACTATGGCTACACCTTC

V: TRBV4-1
size: NA
D: NA
J: TRBJ1-2
CDR3: CASSQDLESAYTF
DNA: TGCGCCAGCAGCCAAGATCTGGAGTCTGCCTACACCTTC

V: TRBV5-6
size: NA
D: NA
J: TRBJ2-2
CDR3: CASSLSRVGELFF
DNA: TGTGCCAGCAGCTTGTCCAGGGTCGGGGAGCTGTTTTTT